The entry that follows covers one TCR beta chain sequence. Antigen unknown. Germline CDR1 reads MDHEN; CDR2 reads SYDVKM. This CDR3 is built from 15 residues. The ends lost 6 bases at V and 3 bases at J; junction bases unmatched: 10. This specimen comes from a study of early T cells in non-severe SARS-CoV-2 infection. At the level of the study: Investigators sequenced bulk RNA drawn from unsorted whole blood, and chains remained unpaired. Study conclusions and caveats: Lookups in VDJdb leaned toward anti-spike CD8 responses and missed private and CD4 specificities.

Each CDR3 protein gets one entry after TCRdb re-called the 5' RACE reads with MiXCR. The sample lists about 80,000 distinct CDR3 sequences, 10% to 15% occurring once. This TCR was recovered from an adult who was a healthcare worker with PCR-confirmed SARS-CoV-2 infection or an uninfected control (not recorded which). Sequenced sample: whole blood. The chain carries TRBV28 and TRBJ2-5; TRBD2 agrees at 7 bases. The CDR3 reads CASSRPASGKETQYF. CDR3 in DNA: TGTGCCAGCAGCCGCCCGGCTAGCGGAAAAGAGACCCAGTACTTC. Drawing the rest from reference TRBV28 and TRBJ2-5, the complete variable domain is DVKVTQSSRYLVKRTGEKVFLECVQDMDHENMFWYRQDPGLGLRLIYFSYDVKMKEKGDIPEGYSVSREKKERFSLILESASTNQTSMYLCASSRPASGKETQYFGPGTRLLVL.